This TCR beta chain comes out of a study of response to subunit inactivated influenza vaccine. Findings of the study overall: Few new T cells, the authors suggested, are recruited by each seasonal influenza vaccination.

There are 19 residues in the CDR3. V lost 6 bases to trimming and J lost 2 bases, with 23 bases between them. TCRdb re-called the RT-PCR reads with MiXCR, one entry per CDR3 protein. The table records 250,000 to 350,000 distinct CDR3 sequences, approximately 20% of them present only once. Note on this clonotype: Antigen: not known.

Source: PBMCs from blood, taken approximately 20 months after vaccination. The chain uses TRBV23-1 and TRBJ1-6; the D gene is possibly TRBD1 (5 bases). TRBV23-1 is an ORF for which the function is uncertain. The sequence came from a man aged 45 to 70 who received an inactivated influenza vaccine. The CDR3: CASRGPKWQPGPYNSPLHF. The CDR3 region has the DNA TGCGCCAGCAGGGGACCAAAGTGGCAGCCAGGCCCCTATAATTCACCCCTCCACTTT.